Relative to its sample, the clone carrying this T cell receptor (beta chain) is medium-sized. Rearranged V-D-J TRB sequences were amplified with a mixed TRB-A/B primer pool. Using its own MiXCR run on the multiplex PCR reads, TCRdb lists one record per CDR3 protein. The table shows about 3,000 distinct CDR3 sequences, with 20% occurring only once. The data derive from a study of T cell repertoires in aging, cancer and after chemotherapy. V was shortened by 3 bases and J by 10 bases, with 16 bases between the two germline ends. CDR1 MRHNA and CDR2 SNTAGT come from the germline V gene. The CDR3 totals 14 residues. Amplification of TCR beta used genomic DNA extracted from peripheral blood.

V is TRBV6-4 and J is TRBJ2-1; tentatively, D is TRBD1 (6 bases). The sequence derives from a human donor with a solid tumor. The sample consisted of blood. CDR3 DNA: TGTGCCAGCAGTGATAACAGGGAGACTGACGAGCAGTTCTTC. This sequence encodes CASSDNRETDEQFF.